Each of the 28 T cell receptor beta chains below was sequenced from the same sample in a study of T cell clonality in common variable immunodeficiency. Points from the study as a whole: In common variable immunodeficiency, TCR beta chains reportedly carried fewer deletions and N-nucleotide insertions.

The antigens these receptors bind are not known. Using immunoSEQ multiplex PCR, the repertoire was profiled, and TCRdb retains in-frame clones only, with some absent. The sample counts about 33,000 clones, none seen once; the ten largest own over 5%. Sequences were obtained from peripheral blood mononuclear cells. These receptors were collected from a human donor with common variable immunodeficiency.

The CDR3 spells CASSPPGTGNYEQYF. The sequenced part of the CDR3 DNA is TGTGCCAGTAGTCCCCCCGGGACAGGGAATTACGAG. The chain recombines TRBV19 with TRBJ2-7, with TRBD1 identical over 9 bases. The sequence runs out 3 residues before the end of the CDR3; the remainder is reconstructed from the germline J gene. V was clipped by 5 bases and J by 4 bases; unmatched bases: 9. The CDR3 spans 15 residues. CDR1 LNHDA and CDR2 SQIVND come from the germline V gene (reference sequence).

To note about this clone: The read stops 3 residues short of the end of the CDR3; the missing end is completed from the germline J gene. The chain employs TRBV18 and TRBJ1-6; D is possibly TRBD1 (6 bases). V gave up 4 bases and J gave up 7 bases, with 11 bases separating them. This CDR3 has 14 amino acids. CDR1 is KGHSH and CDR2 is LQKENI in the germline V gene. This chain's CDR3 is CASSRDRRNSPLHF. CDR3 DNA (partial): TGTGCCAGCTCACGCGACAGGAGGAATTCACCC.

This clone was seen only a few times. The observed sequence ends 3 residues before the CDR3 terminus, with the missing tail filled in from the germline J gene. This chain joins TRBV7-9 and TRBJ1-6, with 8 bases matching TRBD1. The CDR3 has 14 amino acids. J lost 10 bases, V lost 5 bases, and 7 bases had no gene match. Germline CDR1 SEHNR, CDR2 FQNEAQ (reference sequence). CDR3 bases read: TGTGCCAGCAGCCCCGACAGGGGAGAGTCACCC. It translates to CASSPDRGESP. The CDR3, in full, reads CASSPDRGESPLHF.

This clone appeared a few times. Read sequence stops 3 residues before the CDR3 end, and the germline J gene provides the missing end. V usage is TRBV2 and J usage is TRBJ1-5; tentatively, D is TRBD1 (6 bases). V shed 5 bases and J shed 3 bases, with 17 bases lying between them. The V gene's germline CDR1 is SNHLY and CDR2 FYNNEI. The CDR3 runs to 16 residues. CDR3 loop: CASSLWVYRDNQPQHF. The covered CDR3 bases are TGTGCCAGCAGTCTCTGGGTCTACAGGGACAATCAGCCC.

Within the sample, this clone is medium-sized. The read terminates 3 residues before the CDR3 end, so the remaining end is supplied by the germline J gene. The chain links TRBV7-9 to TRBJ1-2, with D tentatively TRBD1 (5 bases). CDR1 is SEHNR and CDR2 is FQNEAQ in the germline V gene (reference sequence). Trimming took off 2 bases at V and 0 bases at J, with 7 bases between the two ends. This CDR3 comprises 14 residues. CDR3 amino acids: CASSLSRANYGYTF. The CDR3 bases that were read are TGTGCCAGCAGCTTAAGCAGGGCTAACTATGGC.

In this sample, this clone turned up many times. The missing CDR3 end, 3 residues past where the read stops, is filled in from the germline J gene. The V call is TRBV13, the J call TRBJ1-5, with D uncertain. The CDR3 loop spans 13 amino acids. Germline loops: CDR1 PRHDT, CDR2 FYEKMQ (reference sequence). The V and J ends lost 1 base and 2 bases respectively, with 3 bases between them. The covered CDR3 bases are TGTGCCAGCAGCTTAGAGCGCAATCAGCCC. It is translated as CASSLERNQP. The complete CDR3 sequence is CASSLERNQPQHF. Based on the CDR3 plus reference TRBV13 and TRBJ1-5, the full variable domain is AAGVIQSPRHLIKEKRETATLKCYPIPRHDTVYWYQQGPGQDPQFLISFYEKMQSDKGSIPDRFSAQQFSDYHSELNMSSLELGDSALYFCASSLERNQPQHFGDGTRLSIL.

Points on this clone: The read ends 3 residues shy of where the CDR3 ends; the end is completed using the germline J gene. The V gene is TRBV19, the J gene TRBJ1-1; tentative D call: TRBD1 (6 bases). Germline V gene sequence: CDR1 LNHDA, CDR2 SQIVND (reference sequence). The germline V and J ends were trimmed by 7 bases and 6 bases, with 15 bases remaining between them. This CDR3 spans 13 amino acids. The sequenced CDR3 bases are TGTGCCAGTACTCATACCAGGGGCGCTGAA. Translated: CASTHTRGAE. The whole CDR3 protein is CASTHTRGAEAFF.

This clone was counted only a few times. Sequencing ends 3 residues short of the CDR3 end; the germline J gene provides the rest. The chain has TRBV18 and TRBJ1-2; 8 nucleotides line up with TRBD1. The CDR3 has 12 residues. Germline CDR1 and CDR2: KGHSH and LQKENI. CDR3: CASSTDRVGYTF. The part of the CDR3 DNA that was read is TGTGCCAGCTCAACGGACAGGGTGGGC.

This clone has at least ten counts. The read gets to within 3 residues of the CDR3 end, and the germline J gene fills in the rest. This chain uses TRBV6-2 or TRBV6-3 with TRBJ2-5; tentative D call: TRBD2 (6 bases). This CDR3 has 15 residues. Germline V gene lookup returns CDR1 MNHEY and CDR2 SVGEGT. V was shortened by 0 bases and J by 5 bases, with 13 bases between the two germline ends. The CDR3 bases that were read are TGTGCCAGCAGTTACTCGGGACTGCGCGGGGAGACC. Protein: CASSYSGLRGET. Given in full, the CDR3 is CASSYSGLRGETQYF.

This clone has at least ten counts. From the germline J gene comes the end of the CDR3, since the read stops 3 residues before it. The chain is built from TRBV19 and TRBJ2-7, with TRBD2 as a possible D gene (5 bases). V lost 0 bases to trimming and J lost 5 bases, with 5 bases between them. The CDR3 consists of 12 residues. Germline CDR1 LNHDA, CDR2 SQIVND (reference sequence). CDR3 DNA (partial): TGTGCCAGTAGTATAGACGGGGACGAG. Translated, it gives CASSIDGDE. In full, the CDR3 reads CASSIDGDEQYF.

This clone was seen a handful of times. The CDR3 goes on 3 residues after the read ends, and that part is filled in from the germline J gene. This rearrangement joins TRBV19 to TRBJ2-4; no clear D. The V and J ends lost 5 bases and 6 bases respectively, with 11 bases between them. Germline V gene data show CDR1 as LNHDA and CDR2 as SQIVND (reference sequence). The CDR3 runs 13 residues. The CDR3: CASSPTPGNIQYF. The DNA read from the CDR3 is TGTGCCAGTAGTCCAACACCGGGAAACATT.

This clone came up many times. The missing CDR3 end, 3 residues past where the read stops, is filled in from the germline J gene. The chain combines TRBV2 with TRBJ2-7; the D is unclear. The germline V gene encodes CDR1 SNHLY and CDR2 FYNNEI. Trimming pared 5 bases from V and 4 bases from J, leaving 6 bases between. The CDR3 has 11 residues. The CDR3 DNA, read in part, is TGTGCCAGCAGTCCCTCTTACGAG. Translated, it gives CASSPSYE. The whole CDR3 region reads CASSPSYEQYF. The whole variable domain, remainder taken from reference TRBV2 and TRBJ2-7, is EPEVTQTPSHQVTQMGQEVILRCVPISNHLYFYWYRQILGQKVEFLVSFYNNEISEKSEIFDDQFSVERPDGSNFTLKIRSTKLEDSAMYFCASSPSYEQYFGPGTRLTVT.

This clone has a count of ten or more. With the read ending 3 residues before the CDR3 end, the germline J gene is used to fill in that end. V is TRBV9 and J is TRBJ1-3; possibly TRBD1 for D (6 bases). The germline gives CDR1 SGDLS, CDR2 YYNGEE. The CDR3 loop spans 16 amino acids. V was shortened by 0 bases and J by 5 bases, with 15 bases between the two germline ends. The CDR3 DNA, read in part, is TGTGCCAGCAGCGTAGAGGGGGGGGCGCGGAGAAACACC. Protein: CASSVEGGARRNT. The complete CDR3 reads CASSVEGGARRNTIYF. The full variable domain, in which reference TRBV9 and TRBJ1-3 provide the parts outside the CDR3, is DSGVTQTPKHLITATGQRVTLRCSPRSGDLSVYWYQQSLDQGLQFLIQYYNGEERAKGNILERFSAQQFPDLHSELNLSSLELGDSALYFCASSVEGGARRNTIYFGEGSWLTVV.

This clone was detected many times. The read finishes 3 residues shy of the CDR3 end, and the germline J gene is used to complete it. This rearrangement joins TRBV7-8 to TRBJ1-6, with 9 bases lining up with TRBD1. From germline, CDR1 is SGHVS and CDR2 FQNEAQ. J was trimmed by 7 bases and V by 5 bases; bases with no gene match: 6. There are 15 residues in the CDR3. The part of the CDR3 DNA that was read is TGTGCCAGCAGCATGACAGGGGGTTTAAATTCACCC. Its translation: CASSMTGGLNSP. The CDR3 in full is CASSMTGGLNSPLHF.

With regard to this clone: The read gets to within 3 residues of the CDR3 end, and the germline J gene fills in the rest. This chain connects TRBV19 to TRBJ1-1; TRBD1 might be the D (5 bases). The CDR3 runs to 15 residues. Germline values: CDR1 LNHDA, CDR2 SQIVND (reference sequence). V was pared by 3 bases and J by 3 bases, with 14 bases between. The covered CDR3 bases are TGTGCCAGTAGTATGCTGACAGAGGGAGACACTGAA. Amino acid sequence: CASSMLTEGDTE. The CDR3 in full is CASSMLTEGDTEAFF.

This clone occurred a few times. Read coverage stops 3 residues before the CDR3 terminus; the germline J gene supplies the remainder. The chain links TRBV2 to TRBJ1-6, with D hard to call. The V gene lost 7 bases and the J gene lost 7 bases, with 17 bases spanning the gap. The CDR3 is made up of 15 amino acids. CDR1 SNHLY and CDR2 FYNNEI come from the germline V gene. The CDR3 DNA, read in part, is TGTGCCAGCACAAGGGAGCGGCCAGAGAATTCACCC. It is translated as CASTRERPENSP. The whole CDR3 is CASTRERPENSPLHF. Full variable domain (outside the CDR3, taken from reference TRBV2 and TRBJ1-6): EPEVTQTPSHQVTQMGQEVILRCVPISNHLYFYWYRQILGQKVEFLVSFYNNEISEKSEIFDDQFSVERPDGSNFTLKIRSTKLEDSAMYFCASTRERPENSPLHFGNGTRLTVT.

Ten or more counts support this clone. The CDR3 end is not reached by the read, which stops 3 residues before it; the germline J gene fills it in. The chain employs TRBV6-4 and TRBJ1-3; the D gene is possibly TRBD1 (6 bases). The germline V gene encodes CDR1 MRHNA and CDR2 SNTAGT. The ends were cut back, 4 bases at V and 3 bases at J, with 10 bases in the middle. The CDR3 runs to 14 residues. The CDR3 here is CASSALTGGNTIYF. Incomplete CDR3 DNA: TGTGCCAGCAGTGCCCTGACAGGTGGAAACACC.

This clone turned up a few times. The DNA read from the CDR3 is TGTGCCAGTGCGCCCGGAGGACAGGGGTTTAACTATGGC. Its protein is CASAPGGQGFNYG. The CDR3, in full, reads CASAPGGQGFNYGYTF. The chain has TRBV19 and TRBJ1-2; 9 bases fit TRBD1. The read halts 3 residues ahead of the CDR3 end, with the missing end drawn from the germline J gene. This CDR3 contains 16 residues. V trimming: 8 bases; J trimming: 1 base; junction bases outside the gene matches: 11. CDR1 and CDR2 (germline): LNHDA, SQIVND (reference sequence).

CDR3 loop: CASSEPQGVEAFF. CDR3 DNA (partial): TGTGCCAGCAGCGAACCCCAGGGGGTGGAA. The rearrangement joins TRBV11-1 to TRBJ1-1; 7 nucleotides line up with TRBD1. Read sequence stops 3 residues before the CDR3 end, and the germline J gene provides the missing end. The germline gives CDR1 SGHAT, CDR2 FQDESV (reference sequence). The CDR3 length is 13 residues.

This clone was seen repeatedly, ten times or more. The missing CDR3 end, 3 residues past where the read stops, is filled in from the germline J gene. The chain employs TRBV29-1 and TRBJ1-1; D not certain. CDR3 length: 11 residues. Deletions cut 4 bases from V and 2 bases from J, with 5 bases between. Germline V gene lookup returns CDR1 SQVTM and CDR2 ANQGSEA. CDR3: CSVGLNTEAFF. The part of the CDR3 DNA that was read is TGCAGCGTTGGGCTTAACACTGAA.

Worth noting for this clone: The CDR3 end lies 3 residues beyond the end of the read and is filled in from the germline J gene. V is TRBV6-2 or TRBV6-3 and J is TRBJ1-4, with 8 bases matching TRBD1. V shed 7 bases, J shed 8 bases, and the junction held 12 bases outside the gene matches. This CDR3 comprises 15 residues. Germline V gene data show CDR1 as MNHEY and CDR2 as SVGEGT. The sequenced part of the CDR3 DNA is TGTGCCAGCACGGTGACAGGGGCTTTAGAAGAAAAA. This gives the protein CASTVTGALEEK. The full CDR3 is CASTVTGALEEKLFF.

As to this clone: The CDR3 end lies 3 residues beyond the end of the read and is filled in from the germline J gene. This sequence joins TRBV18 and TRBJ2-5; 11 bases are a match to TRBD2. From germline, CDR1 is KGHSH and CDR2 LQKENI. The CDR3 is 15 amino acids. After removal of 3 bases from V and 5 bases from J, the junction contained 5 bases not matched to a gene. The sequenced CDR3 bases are TGTGCCAGCTCACCGCTACTAGCGGGGGCTGAGACC. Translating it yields CASSPLLAGAET. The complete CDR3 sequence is CASSPLLAGAETQYF.

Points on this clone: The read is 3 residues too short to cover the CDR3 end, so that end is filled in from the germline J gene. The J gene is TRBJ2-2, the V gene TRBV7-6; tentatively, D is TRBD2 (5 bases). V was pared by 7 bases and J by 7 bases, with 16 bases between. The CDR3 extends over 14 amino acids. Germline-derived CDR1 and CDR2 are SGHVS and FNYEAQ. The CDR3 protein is CASNHLTRDGELFF. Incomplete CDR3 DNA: TGTGCCAGCAACCATCTTACTAGGGACGGGGAG.

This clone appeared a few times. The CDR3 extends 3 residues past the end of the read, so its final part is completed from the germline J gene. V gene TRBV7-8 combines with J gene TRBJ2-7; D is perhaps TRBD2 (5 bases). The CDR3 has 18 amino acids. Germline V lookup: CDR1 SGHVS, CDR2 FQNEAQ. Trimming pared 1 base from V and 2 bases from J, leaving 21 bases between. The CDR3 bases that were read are TGTGCCAGCAGCTTAGTCCGGGGTACCCTGCCCCAGGCCTACGAG. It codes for CASSLVRGTLPQAYE. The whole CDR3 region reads CASSLVRGTLPQAYEQYF.

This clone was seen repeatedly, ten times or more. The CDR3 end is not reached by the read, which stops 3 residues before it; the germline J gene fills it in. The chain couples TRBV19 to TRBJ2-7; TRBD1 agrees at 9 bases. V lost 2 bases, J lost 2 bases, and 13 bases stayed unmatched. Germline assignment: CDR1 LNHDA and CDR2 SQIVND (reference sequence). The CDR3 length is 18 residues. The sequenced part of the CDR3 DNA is TGTGCCAGTAGTATACGAGGAGCCGACAGGGGGAACCCCTACGAG. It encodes CASSIRGADRGNPYE. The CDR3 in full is CASSIRGADRGNPYEQYF.

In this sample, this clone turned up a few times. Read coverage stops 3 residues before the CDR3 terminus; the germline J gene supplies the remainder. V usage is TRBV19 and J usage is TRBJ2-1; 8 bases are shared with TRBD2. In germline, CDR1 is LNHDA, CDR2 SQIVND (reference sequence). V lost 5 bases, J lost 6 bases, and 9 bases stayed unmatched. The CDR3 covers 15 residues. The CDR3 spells CASSPRGGPANEQFF. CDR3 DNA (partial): TGTGCCAGTAGTCCCCGGGGGGGCCCCGCCAATGAG.

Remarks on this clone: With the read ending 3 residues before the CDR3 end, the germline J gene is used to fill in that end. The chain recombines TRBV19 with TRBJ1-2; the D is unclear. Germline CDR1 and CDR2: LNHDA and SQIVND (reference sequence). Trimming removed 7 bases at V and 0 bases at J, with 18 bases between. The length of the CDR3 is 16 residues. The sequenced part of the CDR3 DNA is TGTGCCAGTAAGGGCGGGTGGGGAGAGGCTAACTATGGC. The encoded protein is CASKGGWGEANYG. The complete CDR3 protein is CASKGGWGEANYGYTF. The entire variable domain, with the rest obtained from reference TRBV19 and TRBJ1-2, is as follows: DGGITQSPKYLFRKEGQNVTLSCEQNLNHDAMYWYRQDPGQGLRLIYYSQIVNDFQKGDIAEGYSVSREKKESFPLTVTSAQKNPTAFYLCASKGGWGEANYGYTFGSGTRLTVV.

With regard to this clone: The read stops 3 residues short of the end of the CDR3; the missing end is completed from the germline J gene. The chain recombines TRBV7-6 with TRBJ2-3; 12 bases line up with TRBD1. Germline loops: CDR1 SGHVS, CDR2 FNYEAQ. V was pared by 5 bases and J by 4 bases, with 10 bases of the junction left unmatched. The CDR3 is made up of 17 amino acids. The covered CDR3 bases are TGTGCCAGCAGCCCAGTGGGGGGACAGGGGGCGTCAGATACG. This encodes CASSPVGGQGASDT. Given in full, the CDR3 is CASSPVGGQGASDTQYF.